This TCR beta chain emerged from a study of T cell responses to AZD1222 COVID-19 vaccine. CDR3 length equals 15 residues. Germline V CDR1 and CDR2: LGHNA, YSLEER. Trimming took off 0 bases at V and 0 bases at J, with 9 bases between the two ends. The repertoire was sequenced with immunoSEQ multiplex PCR; TCRdb's copy has only in-frame clones and lacks some. The data show 89,000 or so clones, 70% to 90% seen once. The sequence came from an adult in good health. The sample here was peripheral blood, taken on day 0 of AZD1222 vaccination. V is TRBV4-3 and J is TRBJ2-7, with D possibly TRBD2 on 6 matching bases. The CDR3 nucleotides are TGCGCCAGCAGCCAAGATCCCGGGAGCTCCTACGAGCAGTACTTC. It specifies CASSQDPGSSYEQYF.